These 16 T cell receptor beta chains came from one sample sequenced in a study of blood T cell repertoires in COVID-19. The method was immunoSEQ multiplex PCR; TCRdb's version includes in-frame clones alone and lacks a portion of them. The table has approximately 110,000 clones, approximately 81% seen once. Material: peripheral blood. These receptors all come from a man older than 75 with COVID-19, enrolled during active disease.

The rearrangement joins TRBV7-8 to TRBJ2-3; D not resolved. The germline V gene encodes CDR1 SGHVS and CDR2 FQNEAQ. Between the trimmed V and J ends, which lost 1 base and 6 bases, there was a span of 8 bases. There are 13 residues in the CDR3. DNA of the CDR3: TGTGCCAGCAGCTTAGTTTTAGTTGATACGCAGTATTTT. Translation: CASSLVLVDTQYF.

The chain carries TRBV28 and TRBJ1-4; D may be TRBD1 (5 bases). With 4 bases removed from V and 8 bases from J, the gap between germline ends came to 14 bases. Germline V gives CDR1 MDHEN, CDR2 SYDVKM. This CDR3 has 14 amino acids. The CDR3 loop reads CASSSQGGEEKLFF. For the CDR3, the DNA is TGTGCCAGCAGTTCCCAGGGAGGAGAGGAAAAACTGTTTTTT.

This clone was seen a few times. V usage is TRBV7-8 and J usage is TRBJ2-7; 7 bases align to TRBD1. CDR3 length equals 14 residues. V trimming: 5 bases; J trimming: 3 bases; junction bases outside the gene matches: 7. Looked up from germline, CDR1 is SGHVS and CDR2 is FQNEAQ. CDR3 region: CASSRGDRVYEQYF. The CDR3 DNA is TGTGCCAGCAGCCGAGGGGACAGAGTCTACGAGCAGTACTTC. The variable domain in full, with the rest retrieved from reference TRBV7-8 and TRBJ2-7, is GAGVSQSPRYKVAKRGQDVALRCDPISGHVSLFWYQQALGQGPEFLTYFQNEAQLDKSGLPSDRFFAERPEGSVSTLKIQRTQQEDSAVYLCASSRGDRVYEQYFGPGTRLTVT.

This chain joins TRBV2 and TRBJ2-1; perhaps TRBD1 as D (6 bases). Germline CDR1 and CDR2: SNHLY and FYNNEI. CDR3 length equals 12 residues. Trimming left V 6 bases short and J 9 bases short, with 12 bases between. The CDR3, as DNA: TGTGCCAGCAGCAAGGTCAGGGGTGAGCAGTTCTTC. Amino acid sequence: CASSKVRGEQFF.

The gene calls are TRBV14 and TRBJ2-5; the match to TRBD2 covers 10 bases. This CDR3 region has 17 residues. After removal of 0 bases from V and 5 bases from J, the junction contained 9 bases not matched to a gene. Germline-derived CDR1 and CDR2 are SGHDN and FVKESK. CDR3 bases: TGTGCCAGCAGCCAAGACTTAGGGCTAGCGGGAGTGGAGACCCAGTACTTC. Its protein product is CASSQDLGLAGVETQYF.

CDR3 residues: CASSSGQGAYGYTF. The CDR3 coding sequence is TGTGCCAGCAGCTCGGGACAGGGGGCATATGGCTACACCTTC. The chain uses TRBV7-9 and TRBJ1-2; 12 nucleotides match TRBD1. V shed 4 bases, J shed 5 bases, and the junction held 2 bases outside the gene matches. Germline CDR1 and CDR2: SEHNR and FQNEAQ (reference sequence). The CDR3 consists of 14 residues. Combining the CDR3 with reference TRBV7-9 and TRBJ1-2 gives the whole variable domain DTGVSQNPRHKITKRGQNVTFRCDPISEHNRLYWYRQTLGQGPEFLTYFQNEAQLEKSRLLSDRFSAERPKGSFSTLEIQRTEQGDSAMYLCASSSGQGAYGYTFGSGTRLTVV.

V usage is TRBV3-1 (or the pseudogene TRBV3-2) and J usage is TRBJ1-1; D perhaps matches TRBD1 (5 bases). V lost 1 base and J 12 bases, leaving 15 bases between the germline ends. Germline V gene sequence: CDR1 LGHDT, CDR2 YNNKEL (reference sequence). The CDR3 covers 13 residues. The CDR3 loop reads CASSQGGASLPFF. CDR3 in DNA: TGTGCCAGCAGCCAAGGTGGGGCCTCTCTCCCTTTCTTT.

This rearrangement joins TRBV27 to TRBJ1-5; D is uncertain. V was pared by 2 bases and J by 0 bases, with 8 bases between. The CDR3 is made up of 15 amino acids. CDR1 and CDR2 (germline): MNHEY, SMNVEV (reference sequence). This chain's CDR3 is CASSLAGYSNQPQHF. The CDR3 DNA is TGTGCCAGCAGTTTAGCGGGGTATAGCAATCAGCCCCAGCATTTT.

This clone was seen at least ten times. The chain employs TRBV6-5 and TRBJ1-5, with 8 bases matching TRBD1. The V gene end was trimmed by 6 bases and the J gene end by 6 bases; junction bases not matched to a gene: 4. Germline values: CDR1 MNHEY, CDR2 SVGAGI. The length of the CDR3 is 13 residues. The CDR3 coding sequence is TGTGCCAGCAGCTCAGGGGGCGGTCAGCCCCAGCATTTT. It encodes CASSSGGGQPQHF.

This chain joins TRBV29-1 and TRBJ2-7, with 10 positions matching TRBD1. Per germline, CDR1 SQVTM and CDR2 ANQGSEA. With V trimmed by 4 bases and J by 3 bases, 6 bases remained unmatched. The CDR3 consists of 14 residues. CDR3 loop: CSVGQGQGRYEQYF. CDR3 coding DNA: TGCAGCGTTGGTCAGGGACAGGGGCGCTACGAGCAGTACTTC.

The chain is built from TRBV7-3 and TRBJ2-1; 15 nucleotides match TRBD2. With V trimmed by 4 bases and J by 10 bases, 2 bases remained unmatched. Germline V gene lookup returns CDR1 SGHTA and CDR2 FQGTGA. The CDR3 runs to 14 residues. Here the CDR3 reads CASSYGTSGREQFF. CDR3 nucleotide sequence: TGTGCCAGCAGCTACGGGACTAGCGGGAGGGAGCAGTTCTTC.

The CDR3 protein is CASSTGSNSPLHF. The DNA for the CDR3 is TGCGCCAGCAGCACAGGTTCTAATTCACCCCTCCACTTT. The rearrangement links TRBV5-1 to TRBJ1-6, with TRBD1 as a possible D gene (5 bases). V gave up 4 bases and J gave up 6 bases, with 8 bases separating them. The germline gives CDR1 SGHRS, CDR2 YFSETQ. This CDR3 comprises 13 residues.

The J gene is TRBJ1-5, the V gene TRBV19, with 8 bases matching TRBD1. The germline V gene has CDR1 LNHDA and CDR2 SQIVND (reference sequence). V shed 5 bases, J shed 1 base, and the junction held 1 base outside the gene matches. This CDR3 has 14 amino acids. The CDR3 spells CASSAGGSNQPQHF. In DNA form, the CDR3 reads TGTGCCAGTAGTGCAGGGGGCAGCAATCAGCCCCAGCATTTT.

This clone has just one count. J is TRBJ1-5 and V is TRBV21-1; TRBD1 is taken as the D call from the table, unchecked against the DNA. TRBV21-1 is a pseudogene locus. The CDR3 has 24 amino acids. CDR3 nucleotides: TGTGCCAGCCCAATGGACCCCCGGGACAGCGACTTTCGGGTCTTTGATTGGCACAATCAGCCCCAGCATTTT. Residues: CASPMDPRDSDFRVFDWHNQPQHF.

The chain links TRBV28 to TRBJ2-5, with D perhaps TRBD1 (6 bases). The CDR3 loop spans 14 amino acids. V was trimmed by 6 bases and J by 5 bases, leaving 16 bases between them. Germline V CDR1 and CDR2: MDHEN, SYDVKM. As DNA, the CDR3 is TGTGCCAGCAGCGGGACACCGTTCGGGGAGACCCAGTACTTC. It encodes CASSGTPFGETQYF.

The V gene is TRBV9, the J gene TRBJ2-2, with 7 bases matching TRBD1. Trimming at V came to 4 bases and at J to 2 bases, leaving 14 bases not matched to a gene. CDR3 size: 18 residues. Germline CDR1 reads SGDLS; CDR2 reads YYNGEE. CDR3 coding DNA: TGTGCCAGCAGCTCGCCAAGGGGGCACGCTTATAACACCGGGGAGCTGTTTTTT. Translating it yields CASSSPRGHAYNTGELFF.